These 8 T cell receptor beta chains came from one sample sequenced in a study of identical twins. TCRdb recomputed calls from the 5' RACE reads with MiXCR, one row per CDR3 protein. The sample includes roughly 1.6 million distinct CDR3 sequences, less than 35% of them seen just once. Material for sequencing was cord blood. Source of these receptors: a newborn girl in good health.

The genes are TRBV9 and TRBJ2-7; possible D gene TRBD2, 6 bases. Deletions cut 0 bases from V and 0 bases from J, with 10 bases between. Germline CDR1 reads SGDLS; CDR2 reads YYNGEE. CDR3 length: 15 residues. The CDR3 loop reads CASSVGDSPSYEQYF. The DNA for the CDR3 is TGTGCCAGCAGCGTAGGGGACTCTCCCTCCTACGAGCAGTACTTC.

The chain has TRBV27 and TRBJ2-1, with D possibly called TRBD1 or TRBD2 (5 bases each). V was shortened by 3 bases and J by 9 bases, with 15 bases between the two germline ends. CDR3 length: 14 residues. Per the germline V gene, CDR1 is MNHEY and CDR2 is SMNVEV (reference sequence). CDR3 DNA sequence: TGTGCCAGCAGTTTTTGGGACGGGGTTTCTGAGCAGTTCTTC. It codes for CASSFWDGVSEQFF.

This clonotype turned up a few times. The chain joins TRBV20-1 to TRBJ1-5; 7 nucleotides align to TRBD1. The V gene end was trimmed by 0 bases and the J gene end by 0 bases; junction bases not matched to a gene: 8. Germline V gene sequence: CDR1 DFQATT, CDR2 SNEGSKA (reference sequence). CDR3 size: 17 residues. The CDR3 DNA sequence: TGCAGTGCTAGAGATGGAGACAGGGCCTATAGCAATCAGCCCCAGCATTTT. Residues: CSARDGDRAYSNQPQHF.

Here the CDR3 reads CSARSGGAWYGYTF. The CDR3 nucleotides read TGCAGTGCCAGGTCTGGCGGGGCTTGGTATGGCTACACCTTC. The gene calls are TRBV20-1 and TRBJ1-2, with D tentatively TRBD1 (5 bases). Germline CDR1 reads DFQATT; CDR2 reads SNEGSKA (reference sequence). The CDR3 covers 14 residues. Trimming removed 6 bases from V and 5 bases from J, with 19 bases in between.

This clonotype has more than one count but fewer than ten. V gene TRBV20-1 combines with J gene TRBJ2-7; 9 bases agree with TRBD2. V lost 2 bases, J lost 5 bases, and 7 bases stayed unmatched. The germline V gene has CDR1 DFQATT and CDR2 SNEGSKA (reference sequence). The CDR3 has 14 residues. The CDR3 sequence: CSARRREGIHEQYF. CDR3 nucleotides: TGCAGTGCTAGACGGCGGGAGGGAATACACGAGCAGTACTTC.

The chain recombines TRBV7-2 with TRBJ2-1; no definite D call. The CDR3 has 17 residues. The V gene lost 5 bases and the J gene lost 7 bases, with 24 bases spanning the gap. Germline CDR1 reads SGHTA; CDR2 reads FQGNSA. The CDR3 here is CASSPKHLLPRLNEQFF. Written as DNA, the CDR3 is TGTGCCAGCAGCCCAAAACACCTTCTCCCTAGATTAAATGAGCAGTTCTTC.

This clonotype came up many times. This chain joins TRBV10-3 and TRBJ2-1, with 10 bases identical to TRBD2. With 4 bases clipped from V and 3 bases from J, the junction kept 0 bases outside the gene matches. Germline CDR1 ENHRY, CDR2 SYGVKD. CDR3 size: 14 residues. The CDR3 spells CAISGTSGYNEQFF. CDR3 nucleotides: TGTGCCATCAGTGGGACTAGCGGCTACAATGAGCAGTTCTTC.

This clonotype was counted a few times. The genes are TRBV3-1 and TRBJ2-1; D is undetermined. The J call is in doubt because the DNA end fits TRBJ2-7 better. The CDR3 contains 17 residues. Per germline, CDR1 LGHDT and CDR2 YNNKEL (reference sequence). The CDR3 loop is CASSQGGWGIGNNEQYF. CDR3 coding DNA: TGTGCCAGCAGCCAAGGGGGATGGGGTATCGGAAACAATGAGCAGTACTTC.